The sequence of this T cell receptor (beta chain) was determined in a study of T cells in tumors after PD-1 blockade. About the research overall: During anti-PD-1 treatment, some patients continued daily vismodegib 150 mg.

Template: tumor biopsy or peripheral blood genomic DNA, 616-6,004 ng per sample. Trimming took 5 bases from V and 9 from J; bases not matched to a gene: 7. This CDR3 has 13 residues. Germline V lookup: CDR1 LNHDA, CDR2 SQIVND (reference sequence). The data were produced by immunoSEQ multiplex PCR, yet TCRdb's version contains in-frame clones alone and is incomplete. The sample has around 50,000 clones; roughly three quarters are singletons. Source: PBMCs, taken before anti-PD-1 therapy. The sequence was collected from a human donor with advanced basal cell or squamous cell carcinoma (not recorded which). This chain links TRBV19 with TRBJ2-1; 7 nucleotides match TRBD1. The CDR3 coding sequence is TGTGCCAGTAGTCTTACAGGGGCTGCTGAGCAGTTCTTC. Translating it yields CASSLTGAAEQFF.